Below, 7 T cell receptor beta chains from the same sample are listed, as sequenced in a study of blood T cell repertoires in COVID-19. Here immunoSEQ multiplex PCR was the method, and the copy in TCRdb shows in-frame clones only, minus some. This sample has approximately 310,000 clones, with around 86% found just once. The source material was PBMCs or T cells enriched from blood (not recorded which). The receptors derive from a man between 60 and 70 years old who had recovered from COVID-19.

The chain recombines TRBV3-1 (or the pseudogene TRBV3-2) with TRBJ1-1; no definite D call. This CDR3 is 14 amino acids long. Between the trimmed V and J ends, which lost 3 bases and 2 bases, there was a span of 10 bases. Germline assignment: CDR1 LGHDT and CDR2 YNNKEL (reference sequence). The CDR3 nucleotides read TGTGCCAGCAGCCAGGAGGGTCATAACACTGAAGCTTTCTTT. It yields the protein CASSQEGHNTEAFF.

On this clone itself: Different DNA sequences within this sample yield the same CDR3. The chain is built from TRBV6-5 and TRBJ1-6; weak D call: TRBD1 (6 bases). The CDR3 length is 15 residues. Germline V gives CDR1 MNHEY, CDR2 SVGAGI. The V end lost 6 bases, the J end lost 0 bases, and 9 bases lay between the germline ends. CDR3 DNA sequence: TGTGCCAGCAGGCTACAGGGCTCCTATAATTCACCCCTCCACTTT. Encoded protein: CASRLQGSYNSPLHF.

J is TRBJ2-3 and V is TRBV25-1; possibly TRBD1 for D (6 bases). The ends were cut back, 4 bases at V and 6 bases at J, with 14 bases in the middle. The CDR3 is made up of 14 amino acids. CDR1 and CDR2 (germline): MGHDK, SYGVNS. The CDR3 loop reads CASSGRGGLDTQYF. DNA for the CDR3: TGTGCCAGCAGTGGCAGGGGTGGACTGGATACGCAGTATTTT.

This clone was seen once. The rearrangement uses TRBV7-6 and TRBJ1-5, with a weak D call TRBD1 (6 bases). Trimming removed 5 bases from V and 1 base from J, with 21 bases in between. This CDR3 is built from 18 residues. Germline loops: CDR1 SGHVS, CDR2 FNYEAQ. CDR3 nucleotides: TGTGCCAGCAGCCCCTATCCTCCCACAGACAGGAGCAATCAGCCCCAGCATTTT. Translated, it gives CASSPYPPTDRSNQPQHF.

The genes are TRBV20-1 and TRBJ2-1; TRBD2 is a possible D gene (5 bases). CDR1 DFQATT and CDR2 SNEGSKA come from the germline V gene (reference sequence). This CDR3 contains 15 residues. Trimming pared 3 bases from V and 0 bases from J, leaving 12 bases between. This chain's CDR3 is CSASWVARSYNEQFF. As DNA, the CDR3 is TGCAGTGCTAGTTGGGTAGCGCGCTCCTACAATGAGCAGTTCTTC.

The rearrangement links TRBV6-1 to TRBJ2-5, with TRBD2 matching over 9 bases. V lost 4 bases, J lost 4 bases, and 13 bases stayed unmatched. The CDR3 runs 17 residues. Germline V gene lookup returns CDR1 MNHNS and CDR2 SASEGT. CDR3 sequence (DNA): TGTGCCAGCAGTGGTATTGGAGCGGGAGGAGTGGGAGAGACCCAGTACTTC. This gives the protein CASSGIGAGGVGETQYF.

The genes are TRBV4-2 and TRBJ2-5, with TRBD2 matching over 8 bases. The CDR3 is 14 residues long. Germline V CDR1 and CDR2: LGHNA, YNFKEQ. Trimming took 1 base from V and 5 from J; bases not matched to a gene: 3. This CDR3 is CASSQARGGETQYF. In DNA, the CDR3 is TGTGCCAGCAGCCAAGCACGCGGGGGGGAGACCCAGTACTTC.